One T cell receptor (beta chain) is described in this entry. TCRdb reprocessed the 5' RACE reads and keeps a single row for each CDR3 protein, giving no DNA. In all, the sample yields roughly 320,000 distinct CDR3 sequences. This entry comes from a study of monozygotic twins with inflammatory bowel disease. The CDR3 spans 14 residues. Germline assignment: CDR1 KGHDR and CDR2 SFDVKD. This chain uses TRBV24-1 with TRBJ1-3. Sequencing used blood. This clonotype was obtained from a human donor with ulcerative colitis or Crohn's disease, or a healthy co-twin of an affected twin (not recorded which). The CDR3 loop is CATSDPGGSNTIYF.